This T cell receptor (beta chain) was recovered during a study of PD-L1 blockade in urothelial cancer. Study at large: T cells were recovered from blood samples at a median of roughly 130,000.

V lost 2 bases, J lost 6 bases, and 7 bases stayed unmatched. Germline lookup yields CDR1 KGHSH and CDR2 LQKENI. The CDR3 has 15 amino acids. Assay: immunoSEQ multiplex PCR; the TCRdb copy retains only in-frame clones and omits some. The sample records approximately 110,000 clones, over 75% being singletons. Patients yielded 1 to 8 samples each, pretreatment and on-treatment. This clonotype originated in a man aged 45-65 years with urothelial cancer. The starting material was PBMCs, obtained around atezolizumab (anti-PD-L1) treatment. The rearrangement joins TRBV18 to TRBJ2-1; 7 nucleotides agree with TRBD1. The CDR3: CASSPETGWGNEQFF. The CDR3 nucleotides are TGTGCCAGCTCACCAGAGACAGGGTGGGGCAATGAGCAGTTCTTC.